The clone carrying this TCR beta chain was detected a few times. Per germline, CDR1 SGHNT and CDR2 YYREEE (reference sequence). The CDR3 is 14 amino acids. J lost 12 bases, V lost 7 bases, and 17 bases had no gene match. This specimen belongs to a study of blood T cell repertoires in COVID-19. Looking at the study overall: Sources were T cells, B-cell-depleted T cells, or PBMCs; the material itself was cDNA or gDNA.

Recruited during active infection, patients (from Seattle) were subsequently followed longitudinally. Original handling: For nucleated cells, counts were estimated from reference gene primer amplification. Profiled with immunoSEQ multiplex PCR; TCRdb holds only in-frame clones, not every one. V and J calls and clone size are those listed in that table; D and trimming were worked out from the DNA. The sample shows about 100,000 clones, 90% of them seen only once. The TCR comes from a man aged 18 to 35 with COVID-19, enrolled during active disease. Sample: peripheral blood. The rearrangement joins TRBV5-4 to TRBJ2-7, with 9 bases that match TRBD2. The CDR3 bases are TGTGCCAGCTCTTTGAGAGGTAGGGCTAGCGGGATGTACTTC. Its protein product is CASSLRGRASGMYF.